Listed here is a single TCR beta chain. Its cognate antigen is unknown. TCRdb keeps only in-frame clones here, not all; method: immunoSEQ multiplex PCR. Found here are roughly 2.4 million clones, nearly 97% of them singletons; the top ten hold 0.1% to 0.15%. The data stem from a study of shared clonotypes between healthy human individuals. Healthy HIV-negative adults without recent acute infections or vaccinations served as donors. Adults of Caucasian background living in Nashville, Tennessee made up all donors. Study-wide findings and caveats: Clonotypes not shared had lower generation probabilities than those common to all four donors.

Trimming took off 4 bases at V and 0 bases at J, with 12 bases between the two ends. The CDR3 length is 15 residues. Germline V gene data show CDR1 as SNHLY and CDR2 as FYNNEI. Sequencing was performed on naive CD4+ T cells sorted from blood. The sample's subset: CD45RA+ positively selected. The sequence came from a man aged 18 to 29 in good health. V gene TRBV2 combines with J gene TRBJ1-1; the D is unclear. CDR3 loop: CASSGQATMNTEAFF. The DNA of the CDR3 is TGTGCCAGCAGTGGGCAGGCAACGATGAACACTGAAGCTTTCTTT. Using reference TRBV2 and TRBJ1-1 for the parts outside the CDR3, the full variable domain is EPEVTQTPSHQVTQMGQEVILRCVPISNHLYFYWYRQILGQKVEFLVSFYNNEISEKSEIFDDQFSVERPDGSNFTLKIRSTKLEDSAMYFCASSGQATMNTEAFFGQGTRLTVV.